These 3 T cell receptor beta chains share one sample of origin, sequenced in a study of shared clonotypes between healthy human individuals. Profiling relied on immunoSEQ multiplex PCR, and the TCRdb table lists in-frame clones only, not all of them. The sample records fewer than 1.6 million clones, 98% to 99% being singletons. Sequenced: naive CD4+ T cells sorted from blood. Indicated subset: CD45RA+ positively selected. The receptors shown here come from a man under 40 in good health.

This clone appeared once. The chain combines TRBV7-2 with TRBJ2-7; 9 bases agree with TRBD1. Germline CDR1 SGHTA, CDR2 FQGNSA. J gave up 2 bases and V 8 bases, and 10 bases lay outside the gene matches. The CDR3 is 15 residues long. The CDR3 DNA sequence: TGTGCCAGCGACTGGGGACAGGGAGGCCCCTACGAGCAGTACTTC. Residues: CASDWGQGGPYEQYF.

The chain joins TRBV5-1 to TRBJ2-3; 14 bases align to TRBD2. The germline gives CDR1 SGHRS, CDR2 YFSETQ. V shed 4 bases, J shed 4 bases, and the junction held 5 bases outside the gene matches. The CDR3 covers 16 residues. In DNA, the CDR3 is TGCGCCAGCAGCCCGGGACTAGCGGGAGTCGCAGATACGCAGTATTTT. It translates to CASSPGLAGVADTQYF.

The gene calls are TRBV5-6 and TRBJ1-1; 7 nucleotides agree with TRBD1. Germline V lookup: CDR1 SGHDT, CDR2 YYEEEE. The J segment lost 1 base and the V segment lost 7 bases, leaving 7 bases of the junction unmatched. CDR3 length: 14 amino acids. In nucleotides, the CDR3 is TGTGCCAGCGAGGAGACAGGGAAGAACACTGAAGCTTTCTTT. Amino acid sequence: CASEETGKNTEAFF.